Listed here is a single T cell receptor beta chain. Its target is not known. Primers: 60 Vbeta forward and 13 Jbeta reverse. The data were produced by immunoSEQ multiplex PCR, yet TCRdb's version contains in-frame clones alone and is incomplete. This sample has approximately 78,000 clones, with 60% to 75% found just once. This entry comes from a study of cytomegalovirus exposure and HLA in healthy donors. Notes on the study in general: TCR beta V- and J-gene trimming was later associated with a missense DCLRE1C variant. Further analysis was carried out later, and it showed several of the most significant clusters appearing linked to common viral pathogens. Upon later analysis, TCR association rates were observed to vary by HLA locus, being highest for DRB1 and lowest for HLA-C. Most TCR sequences were rare, but some public TCRs occurred in many donors.

Sequenced material: PBMCs. This clonotype originated in a man aged 40-49 years in good health and CMV-seropositive.

CDR3 sequence reads: CASSGYPAGTEAFF. In DNA form, the CDR3 reads TGTGCCAGCAGTGGATATCCGGCAGGCACTGAAGCTTTCTTT. The V gene is TRBV6-6, the J gene TRBJ1-1; D gene uncertain. Looked up from germline, CDR1 is MNHNY and CDR2 is SVGAGI (reference sequence). V was shortened by 5 bases and J by 4 bases, with 14 bases between the two germline ends. CDR3 length: 14 amino acids.